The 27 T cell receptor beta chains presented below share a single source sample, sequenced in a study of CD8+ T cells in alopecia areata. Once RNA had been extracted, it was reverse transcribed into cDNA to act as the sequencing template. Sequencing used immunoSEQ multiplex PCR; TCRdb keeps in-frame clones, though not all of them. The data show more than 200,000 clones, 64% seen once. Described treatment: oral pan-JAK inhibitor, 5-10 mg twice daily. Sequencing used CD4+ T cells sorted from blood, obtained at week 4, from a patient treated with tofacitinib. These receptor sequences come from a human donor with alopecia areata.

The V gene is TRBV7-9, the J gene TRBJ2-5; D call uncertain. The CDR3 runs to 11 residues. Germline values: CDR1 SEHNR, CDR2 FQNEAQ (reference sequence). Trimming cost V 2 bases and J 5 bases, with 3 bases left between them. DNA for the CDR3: TGTGCCAGCAGCTTAATCGAGACCCAGTACTTC. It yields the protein CASSLIETQYF.

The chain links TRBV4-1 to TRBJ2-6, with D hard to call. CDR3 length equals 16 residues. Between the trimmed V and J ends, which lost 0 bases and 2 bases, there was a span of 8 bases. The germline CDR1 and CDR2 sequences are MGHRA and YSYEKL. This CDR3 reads CASSQDQEPGANVLTF. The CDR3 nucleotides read TGCGCCAGCAGCCAAGATCAGGAACCTGGGGCCAACGTCCTGACTTTC.

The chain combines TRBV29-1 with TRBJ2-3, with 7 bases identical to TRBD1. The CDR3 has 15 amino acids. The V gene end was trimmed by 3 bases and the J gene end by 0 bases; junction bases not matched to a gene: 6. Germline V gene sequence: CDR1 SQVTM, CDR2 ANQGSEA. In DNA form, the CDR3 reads TGCAGCGTTGACCTGGACAGGACTAGCACAGATACGCAGTATTTT. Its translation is CSVDLDRTSTDTQYF.

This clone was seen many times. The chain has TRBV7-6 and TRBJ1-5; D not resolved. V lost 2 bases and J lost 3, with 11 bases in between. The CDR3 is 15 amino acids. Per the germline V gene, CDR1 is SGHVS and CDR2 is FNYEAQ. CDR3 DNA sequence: TGTGCCAGCAGCTTATCGAGCGGATTCAATCAGCCCCAGCATTTT. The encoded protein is CASSLSSGFNQPQHF.

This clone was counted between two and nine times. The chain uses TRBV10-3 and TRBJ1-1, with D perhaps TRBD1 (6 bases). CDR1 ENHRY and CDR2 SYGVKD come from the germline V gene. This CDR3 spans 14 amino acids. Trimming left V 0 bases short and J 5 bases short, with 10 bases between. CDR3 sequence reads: CAISESGRGTEAFF. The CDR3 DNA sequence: TGTGCCATCAGTGAGTCGGGCAGGGGAACTGAAGCTTTCTTT.

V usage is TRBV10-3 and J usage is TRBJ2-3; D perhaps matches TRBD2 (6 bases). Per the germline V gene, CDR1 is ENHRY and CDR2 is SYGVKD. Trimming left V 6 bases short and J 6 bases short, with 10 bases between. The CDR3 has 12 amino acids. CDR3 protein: CAISGGRDTQYF. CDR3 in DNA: TGTGCCATCAGCGGGGGTCGGGATACGCAGTATTTT.

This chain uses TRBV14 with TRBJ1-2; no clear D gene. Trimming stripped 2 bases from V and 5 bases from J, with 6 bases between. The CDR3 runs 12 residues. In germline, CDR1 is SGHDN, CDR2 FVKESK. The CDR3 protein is CASSQWSYGYTF. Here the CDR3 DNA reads TGTGCCAGCAGCCAATGGAGTTATGGCTACACCTTC.

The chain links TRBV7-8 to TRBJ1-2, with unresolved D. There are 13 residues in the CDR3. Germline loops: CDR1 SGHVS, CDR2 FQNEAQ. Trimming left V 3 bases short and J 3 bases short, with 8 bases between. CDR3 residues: CASSFRRDYGYTF. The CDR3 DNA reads TGTGCCAGCAGCTTTAGAAGGGACTATGGCTACACCTTC.

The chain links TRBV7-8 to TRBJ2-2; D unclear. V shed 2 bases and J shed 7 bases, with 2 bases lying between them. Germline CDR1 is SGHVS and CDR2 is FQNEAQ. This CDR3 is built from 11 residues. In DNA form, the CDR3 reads TGTGCCAGCAGCTTATTCGGGGAGCTGTTTTTT. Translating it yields CASSLFGELFF.

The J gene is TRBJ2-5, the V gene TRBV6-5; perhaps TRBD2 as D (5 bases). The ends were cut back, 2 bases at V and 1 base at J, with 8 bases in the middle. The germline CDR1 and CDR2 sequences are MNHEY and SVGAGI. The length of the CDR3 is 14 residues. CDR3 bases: TGTGCCAGCAGTTACGACTATTCCCAAGAGACCCAGTACTTC. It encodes CASSYDYSQETQYF.

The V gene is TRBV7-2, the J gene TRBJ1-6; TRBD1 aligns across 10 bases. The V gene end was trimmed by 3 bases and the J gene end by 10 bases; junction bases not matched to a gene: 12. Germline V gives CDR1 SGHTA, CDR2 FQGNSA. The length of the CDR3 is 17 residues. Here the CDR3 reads CASSFVTGTGETSPLHF. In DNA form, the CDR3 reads TGTGCCAGCAGCTTTGTAACCGGGACAGGGGAAACGTCACCCCTCCACTTT.

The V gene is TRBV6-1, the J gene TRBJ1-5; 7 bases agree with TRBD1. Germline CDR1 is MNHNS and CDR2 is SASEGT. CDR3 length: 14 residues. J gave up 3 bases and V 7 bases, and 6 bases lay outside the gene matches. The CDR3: CASTGTAHNQPQHF. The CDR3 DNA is TGTGCCAGCACTGGGACAGCTCACAATCAGCCCCAGCATTTT.

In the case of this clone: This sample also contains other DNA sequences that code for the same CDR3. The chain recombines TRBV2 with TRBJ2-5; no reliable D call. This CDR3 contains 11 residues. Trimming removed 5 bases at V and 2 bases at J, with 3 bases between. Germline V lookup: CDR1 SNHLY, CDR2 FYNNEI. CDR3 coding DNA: TGTGCCAGCAGTCAGCAAGAGACCCAGTACTTC. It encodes CASSQQETQYF.

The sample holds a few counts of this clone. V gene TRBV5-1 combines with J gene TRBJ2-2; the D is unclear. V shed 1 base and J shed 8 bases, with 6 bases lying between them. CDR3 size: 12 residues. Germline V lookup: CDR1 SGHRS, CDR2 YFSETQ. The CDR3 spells CASSLKRGELFF. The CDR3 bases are TGCGCCAGCAGCTTGAAGCGAGGGGAGCTGTTTTTT.

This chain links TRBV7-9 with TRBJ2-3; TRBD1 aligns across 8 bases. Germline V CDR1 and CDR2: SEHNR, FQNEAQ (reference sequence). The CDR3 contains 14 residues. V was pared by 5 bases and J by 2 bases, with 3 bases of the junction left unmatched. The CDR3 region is CASSQGQVTDTQYF. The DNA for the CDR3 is TGTGCCAGCAGCCAGGGACAGGTCACAGATACGCAGTATTTT.

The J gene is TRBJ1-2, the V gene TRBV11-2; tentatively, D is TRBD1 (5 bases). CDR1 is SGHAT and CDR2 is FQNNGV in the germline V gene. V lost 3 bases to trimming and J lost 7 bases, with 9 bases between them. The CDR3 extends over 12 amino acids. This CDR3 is CASSLTAVGYTF. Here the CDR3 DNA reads TGTGCCAGCAGCTTGACAGCGGTTGGCTACACCTTC.

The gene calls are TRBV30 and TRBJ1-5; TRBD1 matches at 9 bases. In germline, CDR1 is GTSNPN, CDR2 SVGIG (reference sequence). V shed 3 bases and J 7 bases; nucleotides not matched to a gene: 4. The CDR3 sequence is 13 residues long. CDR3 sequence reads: CAWSRTGEQPQHF. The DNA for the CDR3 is TGTGCCTGGAGCCGGACAGGGGAACAGCCCCAGCATTTT.

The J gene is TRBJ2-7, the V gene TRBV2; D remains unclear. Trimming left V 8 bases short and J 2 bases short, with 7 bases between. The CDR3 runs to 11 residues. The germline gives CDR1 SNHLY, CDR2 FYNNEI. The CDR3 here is CASRSTYEQYF. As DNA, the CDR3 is TGTGCCAGCCGTAGCACCTACGAGCAGTACTTC. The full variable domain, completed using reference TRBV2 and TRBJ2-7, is EPEVTQTPSHQVTQMGQEVILRCVPISNHLYFYWYRQILGQKVEFLVSFYNNEISEKSEIFDDQFSVERPDGSNFTLKIRSTKLEDSAMYFCASRSTYEQYFGPGTRLTVT.

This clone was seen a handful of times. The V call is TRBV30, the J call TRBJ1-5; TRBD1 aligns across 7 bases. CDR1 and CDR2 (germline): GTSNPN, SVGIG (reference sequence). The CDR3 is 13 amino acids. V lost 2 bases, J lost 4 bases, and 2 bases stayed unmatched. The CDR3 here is CAWSPGQNQPQHF. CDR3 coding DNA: TGTGCCTGGAGTCCGGGACAGAATCAGCCCCAGCATTTT.

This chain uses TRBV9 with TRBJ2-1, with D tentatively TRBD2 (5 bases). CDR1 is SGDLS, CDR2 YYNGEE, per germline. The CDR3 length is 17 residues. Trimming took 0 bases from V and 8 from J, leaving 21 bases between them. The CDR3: CASSVAGEYSLSDEQFF. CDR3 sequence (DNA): TGTGCCAGCAGCGTAGCTGGGGAGTACTCGCTTAGCGATGAGCAGTTCTTC. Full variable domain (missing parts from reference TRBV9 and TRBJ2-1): DSGVTQTPKHLITATGQRVTLRCSPRSGDLSVYWYQQSLDQGLQFLIQYYNGEERAKGNILERFSAQQFPDLHSELNLSSLELGDSALYFCASSVAGEYSLSDEQFFGPGTRLTVL.

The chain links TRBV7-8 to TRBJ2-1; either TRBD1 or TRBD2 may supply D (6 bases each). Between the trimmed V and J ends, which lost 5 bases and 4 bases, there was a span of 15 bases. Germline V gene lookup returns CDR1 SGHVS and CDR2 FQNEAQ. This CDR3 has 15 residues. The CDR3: CASSLGGTQYNEQFF. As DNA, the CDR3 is TGTGCCAGCAGCCTAGGGGGGACCCAATACAATGAGCAGTTCTTC. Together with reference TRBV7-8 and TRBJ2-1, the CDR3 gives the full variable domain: GAGVSQSPRYKVAKRGQDVALRCDPISGHVSLFWYQQALGQGPEFLTYFQNEAQLDKSGLPSDRFFAERPEGSVSTLKIQRTQQEDSAVYLCASSLGGTQYNEQFFGPGTRLTVL.

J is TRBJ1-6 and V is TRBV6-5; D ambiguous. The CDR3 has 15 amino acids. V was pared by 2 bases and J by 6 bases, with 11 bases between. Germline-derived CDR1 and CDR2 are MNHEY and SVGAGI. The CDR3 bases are TGTGCCAGCAGTTACGGTCGAGTACTTAATTCACCCCTCCACTTT. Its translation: CASSYGRVLNSPLHF.

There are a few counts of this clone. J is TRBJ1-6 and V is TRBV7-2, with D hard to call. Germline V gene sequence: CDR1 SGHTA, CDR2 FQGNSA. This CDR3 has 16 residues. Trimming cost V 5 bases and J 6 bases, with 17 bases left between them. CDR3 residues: CASSESHQVINSPLHF. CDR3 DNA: TGTGCCAGCAGCGAAAGTCATCAGGTTATTAATTCACCCCTCCACTTT. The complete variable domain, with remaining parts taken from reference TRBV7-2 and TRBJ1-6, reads GAGVSQSPSNKVTEKGKDVELRCDPISGHTALYWYRQSLGQGLEFLIYFQGNSAPDKSGLPSDRFSAERTGGSVSTLTIQRTQQEDSAVYLCASSESHQVINSPLHFGNGTRLTVT.

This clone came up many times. Here the CDR3 DNA reads TGTGCCAGCAGCTATACTAGCGGGGGGGCGAATGAGCAGTTCTTC. Its translation is CASSYTSGGANEQFF. The chain has TRBV7-2 and TRBJ2-1, with 13 bases matching TRBD2. This CDR3 region has 15 residues. The trim removed 4 bases at V and 7 bases at J, leaving 4 bases unmatched. CDR1 is SGHTA and CDR2 is FQGNSA in the germline V gene.

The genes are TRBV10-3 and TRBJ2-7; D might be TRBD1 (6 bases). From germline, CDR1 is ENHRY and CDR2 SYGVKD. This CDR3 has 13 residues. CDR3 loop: CVESYRVSYEQYF. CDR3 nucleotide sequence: TGTGTCGAATCCTACAGGGTCTCCTACGAGCAGTACTTC.

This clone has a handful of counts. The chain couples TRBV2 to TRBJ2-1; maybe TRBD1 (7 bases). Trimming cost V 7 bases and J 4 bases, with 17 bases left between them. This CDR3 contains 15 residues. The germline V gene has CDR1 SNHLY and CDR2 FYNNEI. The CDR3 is CASNPRQGGYNEQFF. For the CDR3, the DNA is TGTGCCAGCAACCCTCGACAGGGAGGATACAATGAGCAGTTCTTC.

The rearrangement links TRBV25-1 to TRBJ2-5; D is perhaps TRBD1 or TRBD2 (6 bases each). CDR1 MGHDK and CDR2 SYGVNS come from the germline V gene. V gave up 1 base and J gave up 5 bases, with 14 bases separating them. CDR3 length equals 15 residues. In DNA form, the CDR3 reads TGTGCCAGCAGTGAATTGAGGGGGGCCTTGGAGACCCAGTACTTC. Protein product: CASSELRGALETQYF.